The sequence of this T cell receptor beta chain was determined in a study of beta chain features in type 1 diabetes. Every isolated RNA sample was fully reverse transcribed, so sequencing captured expressed TCRB transcripts. Here immunoSEQ multiplex PCR was the method, and the copy in TCRdb shows in-frame clones only, minus some. The data show some 130,000 clones, with around 8.8% seen just once and roughly 0.75% held by the top ten. The V and J ends lost 3 bases and 8 bases, in that order; junction bases with no gene match: 6. Germline V gives CDR1 SQVTM, CDR2 ANQGSEA. The CDR3 totals 13 residues. Sorting of CD4+ naive, central memory, regulatory and stem cell-like memory cells was performed via CD45RO/CCR7/CD25/CD127/CD95/CD27. With respect to this clone: Its antigen remains unknown.

The study's findings and limits: Among all four CD4+ subsets, Type 1 diabetes patients had TCRB CDR3s that were moderately but significantly shorter. The naive, central memory and Treg TCRB repertoires showed an apparent similarity that was greater among patients than among healthy donors.

The sequenced material came from central memory CD4+ T cells from blood. This receptor was taken from a man younger than 40 with type 1 diabetes. The chain is built from TRBV29-1 and TRBJ2-1; 8 nucleotides align to TRBD1. The CDR3 protein is CSVDRTGSYEQFF. The CDR3 nucleotides read TGCAGCGTTGACCGGACAGGGTCATATGAGCAGTTCTTC.